The clone carrying this T cell receptor (beta chain) was observed a few times. Its target is not known. The data derive from a study of T cell repertoires in cytomegalovirus infection. Turning to the study itself: Selected CMV epitopes included recently identified HLA-C-restricted ones as well as well-studied HLA-B-restricted ones. Evidence of both CMV infection and a matching HLA type came from public TCR beta signatures. Whole-study findings and limits: The response measured ex vivo was dominated by TCR beta clonotypes (HLA-C-restricted and CMV-specific).

Germline CDR1 is SGHTA and CDR2 is FQGTGA. The V and J ends lost 6 bases and 6 bases respectively, with 11 bases between them. CDR3 length: 13 residues. MiXCR was run by TCRdb on the reads, yielding one entry per CDR3 protein. Of some 800,000 distinct CDR3 sequences in the sample, approximately 32% were seen once. This TCR was recovered from a human donor in good health (CMV status not recorded). Some clones in this sample may be carry-over from other donors' samples. The chain recombines TRBV7-3 with TRBJ2-2; the D gene is possibly TRBD1 (6 bases). The sequencing used cultured CD8+ T cells from PBMCs, collected from culture after CMV antigen stimulation. The CDR3, as DNA: TGTGCCAGCAGATTACAGGGTTCCGGGGAGCTGTTTTTT. It codes for CASRLQGSGELFF.